Listed below are T cell receptor beta chains from one sample, sequenced in a study of cytomegalovirus exposure and HLA in healthy donors. Generated by immunoSEQ multiplex PCR, the TCRdb table keeps only in-frame clones and is missing some. The table shows approximately 240,000 clones, with around nine tenths occurring only once. Sequences were obtained from PBMCs. These TCRs come from a woman between 18 and 30 years old in good health and CMV-seronegative. Both conserved end residues are part of each CDR3. D genes are given only for firm matches. Expanded clones are given a class, and other clones once, few, many or no size at all.

TRBJ1-2 | TRBV7-3 | TRBD1 | . | TGTGCCAGCAGCTCCCCCCCCCAGGGGGCGAGGGCCTTC | CASSSPPQGARAF
TRBJ2-7 | TRBV5-4 | TRBD1 | . | TGTGCCAGCAGTCCCGGGACAGCGTACGAGCAGTACTTC | CASSPGTAYEQYF
TRBJ2-7 | TRBV5-1 | . | . | TGCGCCAGCAGCTTGTCCGTCGGGTTCGTGGGAGACGAGCAGTACTTC | CASSLSVGFVGDEQYF
TRBJ1-1 | TRBV11-2 | . | . | TGTGCCAGCAGCCCCAACCCTGGTTCGGGCACTGAAGCTTTCTTT | CASSPNPGSGTEAFF
TRBJ1-5 | TRBV21-1 | . | . | TGTGCCAGCAGCTCACGGACAGGTCAGCCCCAGCATTTT | CASSSRTGQPQHF
TRBJ2-2 | TRBV18 | . | once | TGTGCCAGCTCACCCTCGAGGCTAGCGTCCGGCGGGGAGCTGTTTTTT | CASSPSRLASGGELFF
TRBJ2-5 | TRBV5-4 | TRBD2 | . | TGTGCCAGCAGTCTAAGGGGACTAGCGGGAAACCAAGAGACCCAGTACTTC | CASSLRGLAGNQETQYF
TRBJ1-1 | TRBV7-8 | . | . | TGTGCCAGCAGCTTAATTCCGGGATTGAACACTGAAGCTTTCTTT | CASSLIPGLNTEAFF
TRBJ2-7 | TRBV7-3 | . | once | TGTGCCAGCAGCGATGCGAAACCCGAGCAGTACTTC | CASSDAKPEQYF
TRBJ1-4 | TRBV25-1 | . | . | TGTGCCAGCAGCCCAGCGACAACTAATGAAAAACTGTTTTTT | CASSPATTNEKLFF
TRBJ1-1 | TRBV4-2 | . | . | TGTGCCAGCAGCCAAGATTCACGGACAGACACCCAAGCTTTCTTT | CASSQDSRTDTQAFF
TRBJ2-3 | TRBV2 | . | . | TGTGCCAGCAAGAGGACTCCAAGCACAGATACGCAGTATTTT | CASKRTPSTDTQYF
TRBJ1-1 | TRBV5-1 | TRBD1 | . | TGCGCCAGCAGCTTGGACTTGGGGGACAGGGGACTCCTAGCCCCCTACACTGAAGCTTTCTTT | CASSLDLGDRGLLAPYTEAFF
TRBJ1-5 | TRBV7-2 | . | once | TGTGCCAGCAGCTTAGGCAGAGTCGGGAATCAGCCCCAGCATTTT | CASSLGRVGNQPQHF
TRBJ2-1 | TRBV2 | . | . | TGTGCCAGCAGAATAAAAGCGAGCATCAATGAGCAGTTCTTC | CASRIKASINEQFF
TRBJ1-5 | TRBV19 | TRBD1 | . | TGTGCCAGTCGGACAGGCCTAAATCAGCCCCAGCATTTT | CASRTGLNQPQHF
TRBJ2-1 | TRBV7-8 | . | . | TGTGCCAGCAGCACCCGACTGGGCGGGGACAATGAGCAGTTCTTC | CASSTRLGGDNEQFF
TRBJ2-3 | TRBV10-1 | . | few | TGCGCCAGCAGTGCAAACACAGATACGCAGTATTTT | CASSANTDTQYF
TRBJ2-1 | TRBV19 | . | . | TGTGCCAGTAGTTCGACTAGGAAAGGTAACGAGCAGTTCTTC | CASSSTRKGNEQFF
TRBJ2-1 | TRBV21-1 | . | . | TGTGCCAGCAGCCAGGGGATTACATCCTACAATGAGCAGTTCTTC | CASSQGITSYNEQFF
TRBJ1-3 | TRBV2 | . | . | TGTGCCAGCAGTGGCACGCTCCTACAGGGCTCTGGAAACACCATATATTTT | CASSGTLLQGSGNTIYF
TRBJ2-2 | TRBV9 | TRBD2 | . | TGTGCCAGCAGCGTTGACGGGAGGGCCGTCGGGGAGCTGTTTTTT | CASSVDGRAVGELFF
TRBJ1-1 | TRBV6-5 | TRBD1 | . | TGTGCCAGCAGCAACATGGACAGGGGTTTCGCTGAAGCTTTCTTT | CASSNMDRGFAEAFF
TRBJ1-5 | TRBV19 | . | few | TGTGCCAGTAGCAAGGGGACATTGGGACCACGCCAGCCCCAGCATTTT | CASSKGTLGPRQPQHF
TRBJ1-5 | TRBV4-1 | . | . | TGCGCCAGCAGCCAGGTCTGGGGGGGCAATCAGCCCCAGCATTTT | CASSQVWGGNQPQHF
TRBJ2-2 | TRBV10-3 | TRBD2 | . | TGTGCCATCAGTGAGTCGAGCCCAGCGGGGGTCACCGGGGAGCTGTTTTTT | CAISESSPAGVTGELFF
TRBJ1-1 | TRBV6-5 | . | . | TGTGCCAGCAGTCCCTCCAGGGTATCAAACACTGAAGCTTTCTTT | CASSPSRVSNTEAFF
TRBJ1-5 | TRBV27 | TRBD1 | . | TGTGCCAGCAGTGGACAGGGGGCGCTCGGCAATCAGCCCCAGCATTTT | CASSGQGALGNQPQHF
TRBJ1-5 | TRBV4-1 | TRBD1 | . | TGCGCCAGCACCCTGGGAAGGACAGGGCAACAGCCCCAGCATTTT | CASTLGRTGQQPQHF
TRBJ1-5 | TRBV28 | TRBD1 | . | TGTGCCAGCAGTGTAACAGGGGGGTATAGCAATCAGCCCCAGCATTTT | CASSVTGGYSNQPQHF
TRBJ1-6 | TRBV15 | TRBD1 | . | TGTGCCACCAGCGAGGGGAGCAGGGGGTTTAATTCACCCCTCCACTTT | CATSEGSRGFNSPLHF
TRBJ2-1 | TRBV11-1 | TRBD1 | . | TGTGCCAGCAGCGGCCGGGACAGGGGTCAGGGGGGGAAGTTCTTC | CASSGRDRGQGGKFF
TRBJ2-1 | TRBV9 | TRBD2 | . | TGTGCCAGCAGCCCAGGAGTAGCGGGCAATGAGCAGTTCTTC | CASSPGVAGNEQFF
TRBJ2-7 | TRBV7-9 | . | few | TGTGCCAGCAGCCCGGCACCGACAGGCAGACTGGACGAGCAGTACTTC | CASSPAPTGRLDEQYF
TRBJ1-2 | TRBV5-3 | . | . | TGTGCCAGAAGCCACAGGGACGGCCATCCTAACTATGGCTACACCTTC | CARSHRDGHPNYGYTF
TRBJ1-2 | TRBV19 | TRBD1 | . | TGTGCCAGTAGTAGGGACAGCAGTAACTATGGCTACACCTTC | CASSRDSSNYGYTF
TRBJ2-1 | TRBV7-9 | TRBD2 | . | TGTGCCAGCAGCTTAAAGGCTAGCGGGGACAATGAGCAGTTCTTC | CASSLKASGDNEQFF
TRBJ2-1 | TRBV9 | TRBD2 | . | TGTGCCAGCAGCCCAGTTGGGGGACTAGCCGCACGGAATGAGCAGTTCTTC | CASSPVGGLAARNEQFF
TRBJ2-1 | TRBV19 | TRBD2 | . | TGTGCCAGCCATATAGCGGGGGAAATCAATGAGCAGTTCTTC | CASHIAGEINEQFF
TRBJ1-5 | TRBV2 | TRBD1 | . | TGTGCCAGCAGTGAAGCGCGACAGGGAAATCAGCCCCAGCATTTT | CASSEARQGNQPQHF
TRBJ1-5 | TRBV27 | TRBD1 | . | TGTGCCAGCAGGCGACAGGGTGATAGCAATCAGCCCCAGCATTTT | CASRRQGDSNQPQHF
TRBJ1-3 | TRBV7-8 | . | . | TGTGCCAGCAGCTTAGGGACTTCCGGAAACACCATATATTTT | CASSLGTSGNTIYF
TRBJ2-3 | TRBV5-6 | . | . | TGTGCCAGCAGCCACCGGGTGATAGAGGCCGCTGATACGCAGTATTTT | CASSHRVIEAADTQYF
TRBJ1-1 | TRBV7-2 | . | many | TGTGCCAGCAGCTTAGCGGTTGCAGGGCTCCGTGAAGCTTTCTTT | CASSLAVAGLREAFF
TRBJ2-7 | TRBV5-1 | . | . | TGCGCCAGCAGCTTGAGGGCAGGGTTTAGCTACGAGCAGTACTTC | CASSLRAGFSYEQYF
TRBJ2-5 | TRBV7-8 | TRBD2 | . | TGTGCCAGCAGTCGGACGGGGGGAGAGACCCAGTACTTC | CASSRTGGETQYF
TRBJ2-1 | TRBV27 | . | . | TGTGCCAGCAGTTTTCCGGGACTGGGGTCCAATGAGCAGTTCTTC | CASSFPGLGSNEQFF
TRBJ2-1 | TRBV27 | . | . | TGTGCCAGCAGTCTAGTTCAGAGAAATGAGCAGTTCTTC | CASSLVQRNEQFF